This T cell receptor (beta chain) emerged from a study of blood T cell repertoires in COVID-19 (dated by TCRdb to 2018 to 2020). Background on the whole study: The collaborator samples originated in the United States, Italy and Spain and spanned the acute and convalescent phases of COVID-19. Sample metadata almost always included a de-identified subject ID, COVID-19 status, age in years and sex. Deeply sampled blood TCRbeta repertoires from subjects exposed to, actively infected with, or recovered from COVID-19 were included in the dataset. HLA class I and class II types, where available, came from metadata supplied by the sample provider rather than from assay-based typing. The repertoires were released in a freely available public database meant as a resource for research on the immune response to SARS-CoV-2. The material from the prospective study consisted of cDNA or gDNA derived from T cells, B-cell-depleted T cells, or PBMCs. Samples came from the ongoing ImmuneRACE study (first 160 participants) plus 1,254 subjects from 6 global collaborators. Broad study findings and their caveats: The quantity of clinical and demographic metadata differed by source and by participant and was supplied without curation.

TCRbeta CDR3 regions were amplified from genomic DNA using the immunoSEQ Assay, a bias-controlled multiplex PCR. The original methods were these. The number of nucleated cells in each sample was estimated by amplification of reference gene primers within the assay. Sequence reads were collapsed and filtered to measure the absolute abundance of every unique TCRbeta CDR3 rearrangement. Productive Simpson clonality was computed per sample as the square root of Simpson's diversity index over productive rearrangements. Held by TCRdb, this immuneACCESS table contains in-frame sequences only and omits some clones. Under half of the omission traces to an unresolved V gene where checked; the cause of the rest is unknown. V and J calls plus clone size are reproduced from that table; the DNA served to infer D and trimming. For this sample the table gives almost 250,000 clones, of which approximately 90% were detected only once. The ten biggest clones cover approximately 4.2% of the sample.

About this clone itself: Which antigen it targets is not known. No per-base quality is available; no much larger clone lies one base away.

Between the V and J ends, shortened by 2 bases and 4 bases respectively, the junction contains 11 bases. CDR1 is given as MDHEN and CDR2 as SYDVKM, both from the germline V gene. The CDR3 starts with the cysteine, ends with the phenylalanine, and has 14 residues. The only DNA kept is the CDR3, 42 bases in frame from the first base. In the prospective study, participants were roughly 18 to 100 years old, resided in 25 or so geographic areas of the United States, and were enrolled through a virtual design. In the prospective study, cohorts were assigned on the basis of participant-reported clinical history obtained from a screening survey and a study questionnaire. ImmuneRACE Cohort 3 recovered participants were defined by two consecutive negative NP/OP PCR tests, healthcare professional clearance, or symptom resolution. Each participant in the prospective study had whole blood, serum and a nasopharyngeal or oropharyngeal swab collected by mobile phlebotomists. Over an approximately 2-month period, participants in the prospective study had the option of providing additional blood draws and questionnaires. Before DNA extraction, blood samples from the prospective study were shipped at room temperature or frozen.

The sample taken for sequencing was PBMCs or T cells enriched from blood (not recorded which). This sequence was found in a woman aged 25 to 39 who had recovered from COVID-19. The chain is encoded by TRBV28 joined to TRBJ1-2; no D gene can be assigned with confidence. The bases are TGTGCCAGCAGTTTAGTAGAAAATCTCTATGGCTACACCTTC. This gives the protein CASSLVENLYGYTF.